One and the same sample provided the 31 T cell receptor beta chains below, sequenced in a study of cytomegalovirus exposure and HLA in healthy donors. Amplification used 60 Vbeta primers and 13 Jbeta primers. Measured with immunoSEQ multiplex PCR; TCRdb has only the in-frame clones, and not every one. The profile shows about 170,000 clones, 82% of them singletons. Source material: PBMCs. These receptor sequences come from a girl aged 5-17 years in good health and CMV-seropositive.

The chain couples TRBV9 to TRBJ2-7; TRBD1 aligns across 9 bases. From germline, CDR1 is SGDLS and CDR2 YYNGEE. The ends lost 3 bases at V and 7 bases at J; junction bases unmatched: 8. The CDR3 is 14 amino acids. The CDR3 sequence is CASSGGTGLGEQYF. The DNA for the CDR3 is TGTGCCAGCAGCGGCGGGACAGGGTTGGGAGAGCAGTACTTC.

The genes are TRBV10-1 and TRBJ2-7, with 9 bases fitting TRBD1. The ends lost 2 bases at V and 4 bases at J; junction bases unmatched: 3. This CDR3 has 14 amino acids. Germline CDR1 and CDR2: WNHNN and SYGVQD (reference sequence). The CDR3 DNA is TGCGCCAGCAGTGAGGGACAGGGGATGTACGAGCAGTACTTC. This translates into CASSEGQGMYEQYF.

This clone was seen more than once but under ten times. Here the CDR3 reads CASSSGLAGDEQYF. CDR3 in DNA: TGTGCCAGCAGCTCGGGACTAGCGGGAGACGAGCAGTACTTC. The chain links TRBV7-3 to TRBJ2-7, with 14 bases fitting TRBD2. Germline V lookup: CDR1 SGHTA, CDR2 FQGTGA. The CDR3 contains 14 residues. The trim removed 4 bases at V and 5 bases at J, leaving 1 base unmatched.

The rearrangement links TRBV7-9 to TRBJ1-5; D perhaps matches TRBD1 (5 bases). V lost 5 bases, J lost 3 bases, and 8 bases lay in between. Germline V gives CDR1 SEHNR, CDR2 FQNEAQ (reference sequence). This CDR3 spans 13 amino acids. Written as DNA, the CDR3 is TGTGCCAGCAGCAGGGGTTTCAATCAGCCCCAGCATTTT. This sequence encodes CASSRGFNQPQHF.

This clone was found once. In DNA, the CDR3 is TGTGCCAGCAGCCAGACCCTAGCGGGGGGGCCAGGTGAGCAGTTCTTC. The encoded protein is CASSQTLAGGPGEQFF. V is TRBV27 and J is TRBJ2-1, with 12 bases that match TRBD2. The CDR3 has 16 residues. V trimming: 6 bases; J trimming: 9 bases; junction bases outside the gene matches: 12. The germline V gene has CDR1 MNHEY and CDR2 SMNVEV (reference sequence).

The sample holds one count of this clone. The chain recombines TRBV6-5 with TRBJ1-2; D is uncertain. This CDR3 comprises 12 residues. In germline, CDR1 is MNHEY, CDR2 SVGAGI. The V end was cut by 5 bases, the J end by 7 bases, with 11 bases between. The CDR3 DNA reads TGTGCCAGCAGTAAGGACGGAGGTGGCTACACCTTC. This codes for CASSKDGGGYTF.

DNA for the CDR3: TGCGCCAGCAGCCAAGATCGGAGGTACAACGGGGAGACCCAGTACTTC. It encodes CASSQDRRYNGETQYF. The J gene is TRBJ2-5, the V gene TRBV4-1, with D possibly being TRBD2 (5 bases). The germline V gene encodes CDR1 MGHRA and CDR2 YSYEKL. Trimming took 0 bases from V and 5 from J, leaving 16 bases between them. The CDR3 sequence is 16 residues long.

The rearrangement uses TRBV30 and TRBJ1-2, with 8 nucleotides matching TRBD1. The CDR3 runs 13 residues. Germline V gene sequence: CDR1 GTSNPN, CDR2 SVGIG (reference sequence). The J segment lost 5 bases and the V segment lost 0 bases, leaving 2 bases of the junction unmatched. CDR3 bases: TGTGCCTGGAGTGTGACAGGGGAATATGGCTACACCTTC. Its translation is CAWSVTGEYGYTF.

The chain employs TRBV27 and TRBJ2-3, with 8 nucleotides matching TRBD2. Trimming took 0 bases from V and 10 from J; bases not matched to a gene: 15. This CDR3 is built from 17 residues. Germline values: CDR1 MNHEY, CDR2 SMNVEV (reference sequence). The CDR3 DNA follows: TGTGCCAGCAGTTTATCCTCCGGGGGGGGGCTTGCAGGGGCGCAGTATTTT. This gives the protein CASSLSSGGGLAGAQYF.

V is TRBV15 and J is TRBJ2-3; perhaps TRBD1 as D (5 bases). The CDR3 consists of 15 residues. Germline values: CDR1 LNHNV, CDR2 YYDKDF (reference sequence). Trimming pared 2 bases from V and 4 bases from J, leaving 13 bases between. The CDR3 loop is CATSRRGSGADTQYF. The DNA of the CDR3 is TGTGCCACCAGCAGAAGGGGATCGGGCGCAGATACGCAGTATTTT.

As concerns this clone: An end of the junction does not agree with germline; a read error may underlie this. This chain connects TRBV7-9 to TRBJ1-3; D may be TRBD1 (6 bases). Germline CDR1 SEHNR, CDR2 FQNEAQ (reference sequence). The CDR3 is 11 residues long. The chain's CDR3 is CSSSLADRYSF. CDR3 in DNA: TGTTCCAGCAGCTTAGCCGACAGGTATAGTTTT.

Concerning this clone itself: An end of the junction does not agree with germline; a read error may underlie this. The rearrangement links TRBV5-6 to TRBJ1-2, with 8 nucleotides matching TRBD1. The CDR3 is 14 amino acids. The germline V gene encodes CDR1 SGHDT and CDR2 YYEEEE. The DNA of the CDR3 is TGTGCCAGCAGTTTGGACAGGGAAGACTATGGCTACACCTTC. Amino acid sequence: CASSLDREDYGYTF.

J is TRBJ2-3 and V is TRBV5-5, with 9 bases that match TRBD2. The V and J ends lost 1 base and 1 base, in that order; junction bases with no gene match: 10. The CDR3 runs to 18 residues. Germline CDR1 SGHKS, CDR2 YYEKEE (reference sequence). CDR3 amino acids: CASSLIVLVAGGTDTQYF. The CDR3 coding sequence is TGTGCCAGCAGCTTGATCGTCTTGGTAGCGGGAGGCACAGATACGCAGTATTTT.

The V call is TRBV30, the J call TRBJ1-1; TRBD1 might be the D (6 bases). Trimming removed 8 bases at V and 3 bases at J, with 16 bases between. CDR3 length: 13 amino acids. The V gene's germline CDR1 is GTSNPN and CDR2 SVGIG (reference sequence). CDR3: CAGKGGMYTEAFF. For the CDR3, the DNA is TGTGCCGGTAAGGGGGGGATGTACACTGAAGCTTTCTTT.

The chain joins TRBV9 to TRBJ2-6, with TRBD1 as a possible D gene (6 bases). CDR3 length equals 15 residues. Trimming left V 4 bases short and J 2 bases short, with 10 bases between. Germline CDR1 reads SGDLS; CDR2 reads YYNGEE. Here the CDR3 DNA reads TGTGCCAGCAGCATACAGGGAGCTGGGGCCAACGTCCTGACTTTC. This encodes CASSIQGAGANVLTF.

This clone is medium-sized in the sample. CDR3 sequence: CASVERAANTGELFF. CDR3 bases: TGTGCCAGCGTTGAGAGGGCAGCGAACACCGGGGAGCTGTTTTTT. The chain combines TRBV6-1 with TRBJ2-2; a weak D match, TRBD2 (5 bases). This CDR3 spans 15 amino acids. The germline CDR1 and CDR2 sequences are MNHNS and SASEGT. V lost 8 bases to trimming and J lost 0 bases, with 13 bases between them.

This clone was counted a few times. The V call is TRBV4-1, the J call TRBJ1-1; 8 bases are a match to TRBD1. The CDR3 extends over 15 amino acids. The ends lost 4 bases at V and 7 bases at J; junction bases unmatched: 11. Germline loops: CDR1 MGHRA, CDR2 YSYEKL. CDR3 nucleotide sequence: TGCGCCAGCAGCCTTCGCCGGCAGGGGGCCCTTGAAGCTTTCTTT. Amino acid sequence: CASSLRRQGALEAFF.

The chain recombines TRBV27 with TRBJ2-1; TRBD1 is a possible D gene (5 bases). CDR3 length equals 13 residues. Trimming left V 3 bases short and J 8 bases short, with 11 bases between. In germline, CDR1 is MNHEY, CDR2 SMNVEV (reference sequence). CDR3 coding DNA: TGTGCCAGCAGTTTGCAGGGTAGGCATGAGCAGTTCTTC. It encodes CASSLQGRHEQFF.

The chain couples TRBV28 to TRBJ1-4; D gene unclear. The V end lost 6 bases, the J end lost 2 bases, and 13 bases lay between the germline ends. The CDR3 consists of 15 residues. CDR1 is MDHEN, CDR2 SYDVKM, per germline. In DNA, the CDR3 is TGTGCCAGCAGCGTAATCCGGGATACTAATGAAAAACTGTTTTTT. Translating it yields CASSVIRDTNEKLFF. The full variable domain, completed using reference TRBV28 and TRBJ1-4, is DVKVTQSSRYLVKRTGEKVFLECVQDMDHENMFWYRQDPGLGLRLIYFSYDVKMKEKGDIPEGYSVSREKKERFSLILESASTNQTSMYLCASSVIRDTNEKLFFGSGTQLSVL.

J is TRBJ2-1 and V is TRBV30; 11 positions agree with TRBD2. The CDR3 runs 16 residues. CDR1 GTSNPN and CDR2 SVGIG come from the germline V gene (reference sequence). Trimming at V came to 1 base and at J to 8 bases, leaving 10 bases not matched to a gene. The CDR3 reads CAWSAGTSGVVDEQFF. CDR3 bases: TGTGCCTGGAGTGCCGGGACTAGCGGAGTGGTCGATGAGCAGTTCTTC.

The rearrangement links TRBV27 to TRBJ2-1; 7 bases are shared with TRBD2. V gave up 6 bases and J gave up 3 bases; unmatched junction bases: 5. Germline CDR1 MNHEY, CDR2 SMNVEV (reference sequence). This CDR3 is built from 14 residues. CDR3 nucleotides: TGTGCCAGCAGGGGGGGGACTCGCTACAATGAGCAGTTCTTC. This translates into CASRGGTRYNEQFF.

This clone was observed a few times. The chain recombines TRBV5-1 with TRBJ2-1, with TRBD2 matching 11 bases. From germline, CDR1 is SGHRS and CDR2 YFSETQ. The V segment lost 0 bases and the J segment 4 bases; nucleotides outside the gene matches: 6. CDR3 length: 17 residues. The CDR3 region has the DNA TGCGCCAGCAGCTTGGTGTTAGCGGGAGGGTCTTACAATGAGCAGTTCTTC. Amino acids: CASSLVLAGGSYNEQFF.

V gene TRBV6-5 combines with J gene TRBJ2-7; D is unclear. In germline, CDR1 is MNHEY, CDR2 SVGAGI. V shed 6 bases and J shed 2 bases, with 8 bases lying between them. This CDR3 comprises 12 residues. Here the CDR3 reads CASRDIAYEQYF. CDR3 sequence (DNA): TGTGCCAGCAGAGACATCGCCTACGAGCAGTACTTC.

V gene TRBV7-2 combines with J gene TRBJ2-5, with 9 positions matching TRBD2. Germline V lookup: CDR1 SGHTA, CDR2 FQGNSA. V dropped 4 bases and J dropped 5; count of bases not matched to a gene: 14. This CDR3 has 17 residues. The CDR3 DNA sequence: TGTGCCAGCAGCTACTGGACGAGCGGGGGGCGGGGGGAGACCCAGTACTTC. Its translation is CASSYWTSGGRGETQYF.

This clone came up once. The chain employs TRBV6-4 and TRBJ2-7, with 12 bases identical to TRBD2. V shed 0 bases and J 3 bases; nucleotides not matched to a gene: 6. Per germline, CDR1 MRHNA and CDR2 SNTAGT. CDR3 length equals 17 residues. The CDR3 reads CASSDSRLAGDRYEQYF. DNA for the CDR3: TGTGCCAGCAGTGACTCCAGACTAGCGGGGGACCGCTACGAGCAGTACTTC.

The chain couples TRBV30 to TRBJ2-1, with D tentatively TRBD2 (6 bases). CDR1 is GTSNPN, CDR2 SVGIG, per germline (reference sequence). The CDR3 covers 16 residues. The V end lost 3 bases, the J end lost 4 bases, and 19 bases lay between the germline ends. The CDR3 region has the DNA TGTGCCTGGAGCCCCGGGCGGGGATGGGGTTACAATGAGCAGTTCTTC. Protein sequence: CAWSPGRGWGYNEQFF.

Only a few counts were recorded for this clone. The rearrangement uses TRBV7-3 and TRBJ1-2; the D is unclear. CDR1 is SGHTA and CDR2 is FQGTGA in the germline V gene. There are 13 residues in the CDR3. V dropped 5 bases and J dropped 8 bases, with 15 bases sitting between them. The CDR3 reads CASSHLKFFGYTF. In DNA form, the CDR3 reads TGTGCCAGCAGCCACTTGAAATTTTTCGGCTACACCTTC. The variable domain in full, with the rest retrieved from reference TRBV7-3 and TRBJ1-2, is GAGVSQTPSNKVTEKGKYVELRCDPISGHTALYWYRQSLGQGPEFLIYFQGTGAADDSGLPNDRFFAVRPEGSVSTLKIQRTERGDSAVYLCASSHLKFFGYTFGSGTRLTVV.

The V gene is TRBV15, the J gene TRBJ2-3, with no clear D. V was shortened by 5 bases and J by 5 bases, with 11 bases between the two germline ends. The CDR3 sequence is 13 residues long. The germline CDR1 and CDR2 sequences are LNHNV and YYDKDF (reference sequence). DNA for the CDR3: TGTGCCACCAGCCTTAACTCAGGAGATACGCAGTATTTT. Encoded protein: CATSLNSGDTQYF.

A single count supports this clone. The chain joins TRBV5-1 to TRBJ2-2, with D maybe TRBD1 (6 bases). The V end lost 2 bases, the J end lost 7 bases, and 12 bases lay between the germline ends. This CDR3 has 14 amino acids. Looked up from germline, CDR1 is SGHRS and CDR2 is YFSETQ. The CDR3: CASSFAGASGELFF. DNA for the CDR3: TGCGCCAGCAGCTTCGCAGGGGCGAGCGGGGAGCTGTTTTTT.

The V call is TRBV6-5, the J call TRBJ1-1; D call uncertain. V was trimmed by 3 bases and J by 2 bases, leaving 10 bases between them. CDR1 is MNHEY and CDR2 is SVGAGI in the germline V gene. CDR3 length: 14 amino acids. The CDR3 spells CASSYVSVNTEAFF. CDR3 sequence (DNA): TGTGCCAGCAGTTATGTTTCAGTAAACACTGAAGCTTTCTTT.

This clone has only one observation. The rearrangement links TRBV7-3 to TRBJ2-1; 11 bases map to TRBD2. The CDR3 covers 16 residues. Germline values: CDR1 SGHTA, CDR2 FQGTGA. With 2 bases clipped from V and 4 bases from J, the junction kept 4 bases outside the gene matches. The CDR3 region has the DNA TGTGCCAGCAGCTTAGGGGGGACTAGCGGTTACAATGAGCAGTTCTTC. Its translation is CASSLGGTSGYNEQFF.